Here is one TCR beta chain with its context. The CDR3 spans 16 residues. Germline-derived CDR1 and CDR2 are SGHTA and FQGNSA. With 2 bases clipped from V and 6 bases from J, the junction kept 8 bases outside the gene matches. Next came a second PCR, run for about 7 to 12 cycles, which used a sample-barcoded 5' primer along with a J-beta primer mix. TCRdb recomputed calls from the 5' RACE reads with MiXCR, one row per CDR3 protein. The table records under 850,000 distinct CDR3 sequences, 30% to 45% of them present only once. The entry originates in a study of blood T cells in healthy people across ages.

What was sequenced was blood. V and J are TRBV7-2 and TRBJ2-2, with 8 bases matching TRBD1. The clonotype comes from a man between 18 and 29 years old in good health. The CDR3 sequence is CASSLSRTGKAGELFF. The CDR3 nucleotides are TGTGCCAGCAGCTTATCTAGGACAGGGAAGGCCGGGGAGCTGTTTTTT.